This note documents a single T cell receptor (beta chain) sequence. This clone's antigen is unknown. Base qualities are not provided; no much larger clone lies one nucleotide away. In the prospective study, participants were about 18 to 95 years old, resided in under 30 geographic areas of the United States, and were enrolled through a virtual design. To assign participants to cohorts, the prospective study relied on clinical history that participants themselves reported in a screening survey and a study questionnaire. Recovered participants in ImmuneRACE Cohort 3 were defined as having two consecutive negative NP/OP PCR tests, clearance from a healthcare professional, or resolution of symptoms. Mobile phlebotomists in the prospective study collected whole blood, serum and a nasopharyngeal or oropharyngeal swab from every participant. Participants in the prospective study had the option to provide additional blood draws and questionnaires over a roughly 2-month period. Prospective study blood samples were shipped either frozen or at room temperature before DNA extraction.

This entry is derived from a study of blood T cell repertoires in COVID-19 (TCRdb year 2020). For the wider study: Collaborator samples came from the United States, Italy and Spain and covered acute and convalescent phases of COVID-19. The material from the prospective study consisted of cDNA or gDNA derived from T cells, B-cell-depleted T cells, or PBMCs. Subjects who had been exposed to COVID-19, were actively infected with it, or had recovered from it provided the deeply sampled blood TCRbeta repertoires that made up the dataset. The repertoires were made available in a free public database intended to serve as a resource for research on the immune response to SARS-CoV-2. Samples were obtained from the ongoing ImmuneRACE study (first 160 participants) and from about 1,300 subjects provided by 6 global collaborators. The sample metadata nearly always contained a de-identified subject ID, COVID-19 status, age in years and sex. Where available, HLA class I and class II types were taken from metadata supplied by the sample provider and were not determined by assay-based typing. Study-wide findings and limitations: The amount of clinical and demographic metadata varied by source and participant and was provided uncurated.

The immunoSEQ Assay, a bias-controlled multiplex PCR, was used to amplify TCRbeta CDR3 regions from genomic DNA. From the authors' description of their analysis: Nucleated cell counts per sample were estimated from amplification of reference gene primers within the assay. To quantify the absolute abundance of each unique TCRbeta CDR3 rearrangement, sequence reads were collapsed and filtered. For each sample, productive Simpson clonality was calculated as the square root of Simpson's diversity index across productive rearrangements. The immuneACCESS repertoire file appears here via TCRdb, limited to in-frame rearrangements. These files lack a portion of the clones; in checked studies, under half of the deficit traces to unresolved V genes, and the cause of the others is not known. That table supplies the V and J calls and clone size; D and trimming were determined from the DNA. The sample table shows a few hundred thousand clones, and roughly 87% are seen once. The top ten hold 1% of the sample.

At the junction V is shortened by 10 bases and J by 1 base, with 14 bases in between. The CDR3 numbers 14 residues from cysteine through phenylalanine. This entry keeps only the CDR3 DNA: 42 bases, framed from base 1. CDR1 and CDR2 are drawn from the germline V gene: MDHEN, SYDVKM. The specimen was PBMCs or T cells enriched from blood (not recorded which). This TCR was recovered from a woman in her 30s who had recovered from COVID-19. This chain is built from TRBV28 and TRBJ1-5; the D gene identity is not certain. In nucleotides, the sequence is TGTGCCACTTCATGGGGAGGGAGCAATCAGCCCCAGCATTTT. Translation gives CATSWGGSNQPQHF.